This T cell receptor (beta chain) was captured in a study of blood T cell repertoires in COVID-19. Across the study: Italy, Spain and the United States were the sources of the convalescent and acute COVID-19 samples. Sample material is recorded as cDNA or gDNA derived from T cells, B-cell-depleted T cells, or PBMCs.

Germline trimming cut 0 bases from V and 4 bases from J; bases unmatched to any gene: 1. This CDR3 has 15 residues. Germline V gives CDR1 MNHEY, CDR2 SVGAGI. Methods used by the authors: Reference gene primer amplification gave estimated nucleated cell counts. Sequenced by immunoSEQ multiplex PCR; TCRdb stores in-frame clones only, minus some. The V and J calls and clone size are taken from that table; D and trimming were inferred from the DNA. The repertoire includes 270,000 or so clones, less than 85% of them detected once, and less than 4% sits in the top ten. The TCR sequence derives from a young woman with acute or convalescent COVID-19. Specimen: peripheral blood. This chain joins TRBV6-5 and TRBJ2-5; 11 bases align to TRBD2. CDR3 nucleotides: TGTGCCAGCAGTTACTCCGGGACTAGCGGAGAGACCCAGTACTTC. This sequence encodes CASSYSGTSGETQYF.